The 9 T cell receptor beta chains given below trace back to one sample, sequenced in a study of regulatory T cells in long-lasting Graves disease. Time point defined: newly diagnosed GD, antithyroid drugs for less than 3 months. RNA isolated from PBMCs was used to make the TCR library. According to the study, TCR beta libraries were built with iRepertoire HTBI primers and CDR3-region Arm-PCR. TCRdb redid the calling of the multiplex PCR reads with MiXCR, one entry per CDR3 protein. This table holds about 540,000 distinct CDR3 sequences, about 13% found once. In addition, the sample was reused for a study of T cells in Graves' hyperthyroidism and ophthalmopathy.

The sequenced sample was peripheral blood mononuclear cells (PBMCs), obtained at new diagnosis, from a patient treated with antithyroid drugs. The source of these receptors is a young man with Graves disease.

The rearrangement uses TRBV20-1 and TRBJ2-1; 7 bases agree with TRBD2. This CDR3 has 11 amino acids. V shed 6 bases and J 12 bases; nucleotides not matched to a gene: 8. Germline CDR1 is DFQATT and CDR2 is SNEGSKA (reference sequence). The CDR3 reads CSAFRGGWQFF. For the CDR3, the DNA is TGCAGTGCCTTTAGGGGAGGGTGGCAGTTCTTC.

This clonotype was observed many times. The chain links TRBV29-1 to TRBJ1-1, with 8 positions matching TRBD1. Germline CDR1 reads SQVTM; CDR2 reads ANQGSEA. The CDR3 runs 14 residues. Trimming removed 4 bases from V and 2 bases from J; junction bases left unmatched: 6. The chain's CDR3 is CSVVGAGGNTEAFF. The CDR3 DNA reads TGCAGCGTTGTCGGCGCAGGGGGCAACACTGAAGCTTTCTTT. The full variable domain, in which reference TRBV29-1 and TRBJ1-1 provide the parts outside the CDR3, is SAVISQKPSRDICQRGTSLTIQCQVDSQVTMMFWYRQQPGQSLTLIATANQGSEATYESGFVIDKFPISRPNLTFSTLTVSNMSPEDSSIYLCSVVGAGGNTEAFFGQGTRLTVV.

J is TRBJ2-7 and V is TRBV11-2; TRBD2 matches 13 bases. The V gene's germline CDR1 is SGHAT and CDR2 FQNNGV. The ends lost 5 bases at V and 7 bases at J; junction bases unmatched: 8. The CDR3 has 15 residues. In DNA, the CDR3 is TGTGCCAGCAGCCCCGGACTAGCGGGAGAAGAGGAGCAGTACTTC. Amino acids: CASSPGLAGEEEQYF.

In this sample, this clonotype turned up many times. The chain links TRBV12-3 or TRBV12-4 to TRBJ2-7; D is possibly TRBD2 (5 bases). The CDR3 runs 15 residues. The ends were cut back, 6 bases at V and 6 bases at J, with 21 bases in the middle. DNA of the CDR3: TGTGCCAGCAGCCCCTCCGTAGGACTGGGCTCCGAGCAGTACTTC. It is translated as CASSPSVGLGSEQYF.

The V call is TRBV15, the J call TRBJ2-5; D possibly corresponds to TRBD2 (5 bases). The length of the CDR3 is 14 residues. The V gene lost 0 bases and the J gene lost 5 bases, with 10 bases spanning the gap. Germline V gives CDR1 LNHNV, CDR2 YYDKDF (reference sequence). CDR3 protein: CATSRDVGAETQYF. The DNA for the CDR3 is TGTGCCACCAGCAGAGACGTGGGAGCTGAGACCCAGTACTTC.

The chain employs TRBV12-3 or TRBV12-4 and TRBJ2-4; 9 bases agree with TRBD2. The CDR3 covers 18 residues. After removal of 5 bases from V and 0 bases from J, the junction contained 11 bases not matched to a gene. For the CDR3, the DNA is TGTGCCAGCAGTCCCGGAGGTCTAGCGGGACTAGCCAAAAACATTCAGTACTTC. Protein: CASSPGGLAGLAKNIQYF.

At least ten counts were recorded for this clonotype. The rearrangement joins TRBV20-1 to TRBJ2-2; no firm D call. Germline V gene sequence: CDR1 DFQATT, CDR2 SNEGSKA (reference sequence). CDR3 size: 15 residues. Trimming pared 0 bases from V and 3 bases from J, leaving 11 bases between. The CDR3 DNA reads TGCAGTGCTAGAGATCCCGCCATTGACACCGGGGAGCTGTTTTTT. This codes for CSARDPAIDTGELFF.

This clonotype has more than one count but fewer than ten. The chain has TRBV5-6 and TRBJ2-3; 7 nucleotides align to TRBD2. Germline assignment: CDR1 SGHDT and CDR2 YYEEEE. This CDR3 region has 17 residues. J lost 5 bases, V lost 2 bases, and 14 bases had no gene match. The CDR3 DNA sequence: TGTGCCAGCAGCTTCCTTTGGCAGCGGGGTCCGGAAGATACGCAGTATTTT. Its translation: CASSFLWQRGPEDTQYF.

This clonotype was detected a few times. V usage is TRBV4-1 and J usage is TRBJ2-7; D tentatively fits TRBD1 or TRBD2 (6 bases each). The CDR3 is 15 amino acids. Germline-derived CDR1 and CDR2 are MGHRA and YSYEKL. V was cut by 0 bases and J by 3 bases, with 12 bases left in between. The CDR3: CASSQDRGHLYEQYF. Written as DNA, the CDR3 is TGCGCCAGCAGCCAAGATCGGGGGCACCTCTACGAGCAGTACTTC.